This T cell receptor beta chain derives from a study of HIV-infected children after antiretroviral therapy interruption. The study, taken as a whole, reports: Naive CD4+ sequences overlapped less between time points once interruption began.

A 3' RACE protocol on RNA, with unique molecular identifiers, produced the TCR library. One entry per CDR3 protein results from TCRdb running MiXCR on the 3' RACE reads. The sample lists about 89,000 distinct CDR3 sequences; roughly 6.7% were seen once. The treatment was: PENTA 11 planned treatment interruption arm or continuous ART arm. Sorting from thawed PBMCs isolated naive CD4+ CD45RA+ CD45RO- T cells. This clonotype was seen more than once but under ten times. Its specificity is unknown. This CDR3 region has 13 residues. V was trimmed by 6 bases and J by 1 base, leaving 10 bases between them. The germline V gene encodes CDR1 SQVTM and CDR2 ANQGSEA.

The chain is built from TRBV29-1 and TRBJ2-1; no clear D. Sequenced material: CD45RA+ CD4+ T cells from PBMCs, pooled from several time points, taken from a donor given antiretroviral therapy, either interrupted or continuous. Regarding subset: naive CD4+ CD45RA+ CD45RO- T cells. The clonotype was recovered from a pool of human donors with HIV. CDR3: CSVRSTSYNEQFF. The DNA of the CDR3 is TGCAGCGTCAGATCCACGTCCTACAATGAGCAGTTCTTC.